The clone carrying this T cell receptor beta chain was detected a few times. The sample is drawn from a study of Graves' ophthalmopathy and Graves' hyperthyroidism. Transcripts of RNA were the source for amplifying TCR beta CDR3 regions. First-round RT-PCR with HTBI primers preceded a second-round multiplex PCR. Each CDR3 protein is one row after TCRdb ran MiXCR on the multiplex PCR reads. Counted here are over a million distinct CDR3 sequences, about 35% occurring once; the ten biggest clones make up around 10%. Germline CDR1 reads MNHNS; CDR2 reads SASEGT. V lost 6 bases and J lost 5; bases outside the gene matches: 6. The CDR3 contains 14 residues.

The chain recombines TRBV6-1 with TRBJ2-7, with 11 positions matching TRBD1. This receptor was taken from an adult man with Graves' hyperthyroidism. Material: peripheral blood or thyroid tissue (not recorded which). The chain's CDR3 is CASRPGQGVDEQYF. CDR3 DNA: TGTGCCAGCAGACCGGGACAGGGGGTTGACGAGCAGTACTTC.